The rows below give T cell receptor beta chains drawn from one sample of a study of blood T cell repertoires in COVID-19. TCRdb's table, derived via immunoSEQ multiplex PCR, lists solely in-frame clones and lacks some. The table includes under 150,000 clones, 70% to 90% detected once. The specimen was PBMCs or T cells enriched from blood (not recorded which). The receptors shown here come from a woman aged 25 to 45 with acute COVID-19. CDR3s include the opening cysteine and the closing phenylalanine or tryptophan. D genes are given only for firm matches. Some rows have no size entry. The others give once, few or many, or a class for an expanded clone.

NA,TRBV11-2,TRBD2,TRBJ2-3,CASSLGFGLAGSTDTQYF,TGTGCCAGCAGCTTAGGATTCGGGCTAGCGGGATCCACAGATACGCAGTATTTT
once,TRBV6-6,NA,TRBJ1-3,CASSSGLTGRGNTIYF,TGTGCCAGCAGTTCCGGTCTAACAGGGAGAGGAAACACCATATATTTT
once,TRBV28,TRBD2,TRBJ2-3,CASNPLGLAGFADTQYF,TGTGCCAGCAACCCGTTGGGACTAGCGGGATTTGCAGATACGCAGTATTTT
NA,TRBV6-2/TRBV6-3,NA,TRBJ2-1,CASSYSVSWNEQFF,TGTGCCAGCAGTTACTCGGTCAGTTGGAATGAGCAGTTCTTC
NA,TRBV10-3,NA,TRBJ1-1,CAIRAEGTEAFF,TGTGCCATCAGAGCGGAGGGCACTGAAGCTTTCTTT
NA,TRBV7-3,TRBD2,TRBJ2-1,CASSLTRGSLNEQFF,TGTGCCAGCAGCTTAACTCGCGGGAGTTTAAATGAGCAGTTCTTC
once,TRBV29-1,NA,TRBJ2-7,CSVRYSYEQYF,TGCAGCGTTCGCTATTCCTACGAGCAGTACTTC
NA,TRBV4-3,NA,TRBJ1-5,CASSQDGSAGQPQHF,TGCGCCAGCAGCCAAGATGGTTCGGCCGGGCAGCCCCAGCATTTT
NA,TRBV28,NA,TRBJ1-5,CASSLIGGTQHF,TGTGCCAGCAGTTTAATTGGGGGGACCCAGCATTTT
NA,TRBV11-2,NA,TRBJ1-4,CASSFGGPNEKLFF,TGTGCCAGCAGCTTCGGGGGTCCGAATGAAAAACTGTTTTTT
NA,TRBV6-2/TRBV6-3,TRBD2,TRBJ2-7,CASSPPTSGPYYEQYF,TGTGCCAGCAGTCCCCCGACTAGCGGTCCCTACTACGAGCAGTACTTC
NA,TRBV28,TRBD1,TRBJ1-1,CASSSGQGKNTEAFF,TGTGCCAGCAGTTCCGGACAGGGGAAGAACACTGAAGCTTTCTTT
NA,TRBV28,NA,TRBJ2-7,CASRRAESSYEQYF,TGTGCCAGCCGAAGAGCGGAGAGCTCCTACGAGCAGTACTTC
few,TRBV6-6,NA,TRBJ2-7,CASSWGESYEQYF,TGTGCCAGCAGTTGGGGGGAATCCTACGAGCAGTACTTC
few,TRBV11-2,TRBD1,TRBJ2-7,CASRRRQGAYEQYF,TGTGCCAGCAGGCGGAGACAGGGAGCGTACGAGCAGTACTTC
NA,TRBV7-8,TRBD1,TRBJ1-3,CASSITGAGGNTIYF,TGTGCCAGCAGCATCACAGGGGCGGGAGGAAACACCATATATTTT
NA,TRBV23-1,NA,TRBJ2-5,CASSRGKRGEETQYF,TGCGCCAGCAGTAGGGGAAAGCGTGGTGAAGAGACCCAGTACTTC
NA,TRBV18,TRBD1,TRBJ1-2,CASSPQGAGYGYTF,TGTGCCAGCTCACCACAGGGGGCAGGGTATGGCTACACCTTC
NA,TRBV5-4,TRBD1,TRBJ2-7,CASSSKQGFQGEQYF,TGTGCCAGCAGCTCAAAACAGGGGTTTCAGGGAGAGCAGTACTTC
NA,TRBV5-4,NA,TRBJ2-6,CASSLVPVIGANVLTF,TGTGCCAGCAGCTTGGTTCCAGTCATCGGGGCCAACGTCCTGACTTTC
NA,TRBV7-2,NA,TRBJ2-3,CASSIPKRTERYTDTQYF,TGTGCCAGCAGCATACCGAAGCGGACCGAAAGATACACAGATACGCAGTATTTT
few,TRBV2,NA,TRBJ1-2,CASSAQGFDGYTF,TGTGCCAGCAGTGCACAGGGTTTTGATGGCTACACCTTC
NA,TRBV28,TRBD2,TRBJ2-1,CASSLAGGPNEQFF,TGTGCCAGCAGCCTAGCGGGAGGGCCTAATGAGCAGTTCTTC
NA,TRBV5-5,NA,TRBJ2-7,CASSLDRQVSSYEQYF,TGTGCCAGCAGCTTGGACAGGCAAGTCTCATCCTACGAGCAGTACTTC
NA,TRBV19,TRBD2,TRBJ2-3,CASSIRYSGREDTQYF,TGTGCCAGTAGTATAAGGTATAGCGGGAGGGAAGATACGCAGTATTTT
once,TRBV6-2/TRBV6-3,NA,TRBJ1-3,CASSYRTFSGNTIYF,TGTGCCAGCAGTTATCGGACATTCTCTGGAAACACCATATATTTT
NA,TRBV27,TRBD1,TRBJ1-2,CASSSAGQGGYTF,TGTGCCAGCAGTTCGGCGGGACAGGGCGGCTACACCTTC
NA,TRBV19,TRBD1,TRBJ1-2,CASSRGTGGDINGYTF,TGTGCCAGTAGTCGAGGGACAGGGGGCGATATTAATGGCTACACCTTC
NA,TRBV30,TRBD1,TRBJ1-6,CAWIHRTGPINSPLHF,TGTGCCTGGATCCATCGGACAGGACCAATTAATTCACCCCTCCACTTT
once,TRBV28,TRBD2,TRBJ2-7,CASSLLGSSGRAGYEQYF,TGTGCCAGCAGTTTATTGGGGTCTAGCGGGAGGGCCGGGTACGAGCAGTACTTC
few,TRBV11-3,TRBD1,TRBJ1-1,CASSLGQGENTEAFF,TGTGCCAGCAGCTTAGGGCAGGGGGAGAACACTGAAGCTTTCTTT
NA,TRBV5-4,NA,TRBJ2-1,CASSLPGGYNEQFF,TGTGCCAGCAGCTTGCCCGGGGGATACAATGAGCAGTTCTTC
few,TRBV18,NA,TRBJ2-1,CASSRQINNEQFF,TGTGCCAGCTCACGTCAGATAAATAATGAGCAGTTCTTC
NA,TRBV7-2,NA,TRBJ2-1,CASSFSGEGYNEQFF,TGTGCCAGCAGCTTTAGCGGAGAGGGCTACAATGAGCAGTTCTTC
NA,TRBV7-2,NA,TRBJ2-3,CASSSDRSSTDTQYF,TGTGCCAGCAGCTCCGACAGATCTAGCACAGATACGCAGTATTTT
once,TRBV11-2,TRBD2,TRBJ2-5,CASSQMTSGETQYF,TGTGCCAGCAGCCAAATGACTAGCGGGGAGACCCAGTACTTC
few,TRBV7-9,NA,TRBJ1-2,CASSLGVEGRGYTF,TGTGCCAGCAGCTTAGGGGTCGAGGGCCGTGGCTACACCTTC
NA,TRBV11-2,TRBD2,TRBJ2-1,CASSRIAGDEQFF,TGTGCCAGCAGCCGTATAGCGGGCGATGAGCAGTTCTTC
NA,TRBV16,NA,TRBJ2-7,CASSQSSGGYEQYF,TGTGCCAGCAGCCAATCAAGCGGAGGCTACGAGCAGTACTTC
NA,TRBV5-3,TRBD2,TRBJ2-7,CARRSASGSLLHEQYF,TGTGCCAGAAGATCGGCTAGCGGGAGTCTCCTCCACGAGCAGTACTTC
once,TRBV9,TRBD2,TRBJ2-7,CASSAGGLAYEQYF,TGTGCCAGCAGCGCAGGCGGACTAGCCTACGAGCAGTACTTC
NA,TRBV2,TRBD1,TRBJ1-4,CASSRTGGRGEKLFF,TGTGCCAGCAGTCGAACAGGGGGTCGCGGTGAAAAACTGTTTTTT
NA,TRBV10-3,TRBD1,TRBJ2-2,CAISARDSTGELFF,TGTGCCATCAGTGCCCGGGACAGCACCGGGGAGCTGTTTTTT
NA,TRBV5-8,NA,TRBJ2-1,CASRARDTGWDNEQFF,TGTGCCAGCAGGGCCCGGGACACCGGTTGGGACAATGAGCAGTTCTTC
NA,TRBV5-4,TRBD2,TRBJ2-4,CASSLEGGRLDIQYF,TGTGCCAGCAGCTTGGAGGGCGGGAGGCTGGACATTCAGTACTTC
NA,TRBV5-5,NA,TRBJ1-2,CASSFSQGSNGYTF,TGTGCCAGCAGCTTCTCGCAGGGGAGTAATGGCTACACCTTC
NA,TRBV6-4,NA,TRBJ2-7,CASSDWRGEQYF,TGTGCCAGCAGTGACTGGCGGGGCGAGCAGTACTTC
NA,TRBV27,NA,TRBJ2-5,CASSFSGPHGETQYF,TGTGCCAGCAGTTTCAGCGGACCCCACGGGGAGACCCAGTACTTC
NA,TRBV28,NA,TRBJ1-3,CASSPGNTIYF,TGTGCCAGCAGCCCAGGAAACACCATATATTTT
NA,TRBV2,TRBD1,TRBJ2-1,CASSGDRGYNEQFF,TGTGCCAGCAGTGGGGACAGGGGGTACAATGAGCAGTTCTTC
NA,TRBV5-4,TRBD2,TRBJ2-7,CASSFTTSGRWGDSYEQYF,TGTGCCAGCAGTTTCACGACTAGCGGGAGGTGGGGGGACTCCTACGAGCAGTACTTC